These 2 T cell receptor beta chains share one sample of origin, sequenced in a study of blood T cell repertoires in COVID-19 (dated by TCRdb to about 2020). Library preparation was by the immunoSEQ multiplex PCR assay. The source is immuneACCESS, and TCRdb retained only in-frame sequences with V and J called. Part of the clones is not carried over; for the studies checked, unresolved V genes explain less than half of this, and the remainder is unexplained. A total of about 280,000 clones appear in this sample, around 91% of them only once. Of the sample, roughly 1.6% is held by the ten largest clones. The sample consisted of PBMCs or T cells enriched from blood (not recorded which). These receptors all stem from a woman under 30 with acute COVID-19.

The chain uses TRBV5-5 and TRBJ2-4; 8 nucleotides align to TRBD1. CDR1 is SGHKS, CDR2 YYEKEE, per germline (reference sequence). V dropped 0 bases and J dropped 0; count of bases not matched to a gene: 8. The CDR3 runs 18 residues. CDR3 sequence reads: CASSLEGQAKLAKNIQYF. CDR3 nucleotides: TGTGCCAGCAGCTTGGAGGGACAGGCAAAACTAGCCAAAAACATTCAGTACTTC. Variable domain in full (rest from reference TRBV5-5 and TRBJ2-4): DAGVTQSPTHLIKTRGQQVTLRCSPISGHKSVSWYQQVLGQGPQFIFQYYEKEERGRGNFPDRFSARQFPNYSSELNVNALLLGDSALYLCASSLEGQAKLAKNIQYFGAGTRLSVL.

The V call is TRBV4-1, the J call TRBJ2-7; TRBD2 matches at 7 bases. The CDR3 length is 14 residues. The V gene's germline CDR1 is MGHRA and CDR2 YSYEKL. V gave up 3 bases and J gave up 3 bases; unmatched junction bases: 5. As DNA, the CDR3 is TGCGCCAGCAGCCAGTGGACTAGTGACTACGAGCAGTACTTC. Translating gives CASSQWTSDYEQYF.